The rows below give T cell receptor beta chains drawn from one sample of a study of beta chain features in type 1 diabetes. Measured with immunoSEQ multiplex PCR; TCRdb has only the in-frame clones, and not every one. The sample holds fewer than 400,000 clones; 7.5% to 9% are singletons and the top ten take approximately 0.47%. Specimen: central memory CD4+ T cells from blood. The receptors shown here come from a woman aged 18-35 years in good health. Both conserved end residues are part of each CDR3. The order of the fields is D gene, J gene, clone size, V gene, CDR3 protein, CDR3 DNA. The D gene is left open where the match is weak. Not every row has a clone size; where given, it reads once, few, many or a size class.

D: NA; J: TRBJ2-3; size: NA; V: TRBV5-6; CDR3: CASSLGGALTDTQYF; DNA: TGTGCCAGCAGCTTGGGTGGGGCCCTCACAGATACGCAGTATTTT
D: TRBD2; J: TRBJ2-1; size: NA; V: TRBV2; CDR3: CASSRHNSGRGSDEQFF; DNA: TGTGCCAGCAGTCGTCATAATAGCGGGAGAGGGTCCGATGAGCAGTTCTTC
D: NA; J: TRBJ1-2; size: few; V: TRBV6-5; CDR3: CASGVAGAHYGYTF; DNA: TGTGCCAGCGGCGTAGCGGGGGCCCACTATGGCTACACCTTC
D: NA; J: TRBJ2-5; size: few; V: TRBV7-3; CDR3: CASSLNGGRETQYF; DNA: TGTGCCAGCAGCTTAAACGGTGGTCGAGAGACCCAGTACTTC
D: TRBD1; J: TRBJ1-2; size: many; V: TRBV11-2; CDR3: CASSLGDRANGYTF; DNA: TGTGCCAGCAGCTTAGGGGACAGGGCTAATGGCTACACCTTC
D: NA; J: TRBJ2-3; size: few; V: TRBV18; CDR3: CASSPPVRDTQYF; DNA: TGTGCCAGCTCACCACCGGTCCGGGATACGCAGTATTTT
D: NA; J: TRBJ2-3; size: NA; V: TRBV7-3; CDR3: CASSAYAGADTQYF; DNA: TGTGCCAGCAGCGCCTATGCAGGGGCCGATACGCAGTATTTT
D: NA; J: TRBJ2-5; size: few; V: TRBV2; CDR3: CASSDVSQETQYF; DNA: TGTGCCAGCAGTGACGTGTCTCAAGAGACCCAGTACTTC
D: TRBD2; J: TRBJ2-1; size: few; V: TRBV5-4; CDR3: CASSFSAGGLDEQFF; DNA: TGTGCCAGCAGCTTCTCAGCGGGAGGGCTTGATGAGCAGTTCTTC
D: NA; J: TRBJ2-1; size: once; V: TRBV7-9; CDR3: CASSPSATTYNEQFF; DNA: TGTGCCAGCAGCCCATCGGCCACAACCTACAATGAGCAGTTCTTC
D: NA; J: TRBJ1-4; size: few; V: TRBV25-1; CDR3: CASSDQAVNEKLFF; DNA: TGTGCCAGCAGTGACCAGGCCGTAAATGAAAAACTGTTTTTT
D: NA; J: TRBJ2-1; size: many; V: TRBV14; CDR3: CASSQQGYEQFF; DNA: TGTGCCAGCAGCCAGCAGGGGTATGAGCAGTTCTTC
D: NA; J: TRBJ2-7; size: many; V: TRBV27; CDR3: CASKRKAAQTYEQYF; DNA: TGTGCCAGCAAGCGGAAAGCGGCCCAAACCTACGAGCAGTACTTC
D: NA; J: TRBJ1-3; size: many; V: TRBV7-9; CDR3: CASSLDRAGNTIYF; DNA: TGTGCCAGCAGCTTAGACAGGGCTGGAAACACCATATATTTT
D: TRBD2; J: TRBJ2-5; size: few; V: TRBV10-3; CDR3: CAISERLGTSGSKGISETQYF; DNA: TGTGCCATCAGTGAGCGATTGGGTACTAGCGGGAGTAAAGGTATCTCAGAGACCCAGTACTTC
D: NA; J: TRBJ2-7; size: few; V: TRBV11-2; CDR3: CASSLATRSEQYF; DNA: TGTGCCAGCAGCCTCGCCACTAGGAGCGAGCAGTACTTC
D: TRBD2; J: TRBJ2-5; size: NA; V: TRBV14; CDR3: CARETGTSGRPQETQYF; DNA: TGTGCCAGAGAAACCGGGACTAGCGGGAGGCCCCAAGAGACCCAGTACTTC
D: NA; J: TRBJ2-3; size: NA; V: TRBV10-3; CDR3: CAISVVSGTDTQYF; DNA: TGTGCCATCAGTGTGGTTAGCGGCACAGATACGCAGTATTTT
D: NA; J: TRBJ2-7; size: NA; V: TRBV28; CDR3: CASSSPLHEQYF; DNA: TGTGCCAGCAGCAGCCCCTTGCACGAGCAGTACTTC
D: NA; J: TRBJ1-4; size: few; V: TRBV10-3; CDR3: CAISDRVGTNEKLFF; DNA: TGTGCCATCAGTGACAGGGTTGGGACTAATGAAAAACTGTTTTTT
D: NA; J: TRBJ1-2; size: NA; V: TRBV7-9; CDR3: CASSFQAYGYTF; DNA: TGTGCCAGCAGCTTCCAGGCCTATGGCTACACCTTC
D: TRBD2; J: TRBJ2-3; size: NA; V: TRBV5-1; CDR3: CASSPPGTSIDTQYF; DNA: TGCGCCAGCAGCCCACCCGGGACTAGCATTGATACGCAGTATTTT